Listed below are T cell receptor beta chains from one sample, sequenced in a study of T cell responses to AZD1222 COVID-19 vaccine. Measured with immunoSEQ multiplex PCR; TCRdb has only the in-frame clones, and not every one. The sample lists 250,000 to 300,000 clones; around 93% were seen once. The source material was peripheral blood, sampled 28 days after the second AZD1222 dose. The receptors originated from an adult who received the AZD1222 COVID-19 vaccine. Both conserved end residues are part of each CDR3. Each record gives: J gene, D gene, V gene, clone size, CDR3 DNA, CDR3 protein. D genes are given only for firm matches. Clone size is given for some rows only: seen once, a few or many times, or a class if the clone is expanded.

TRBJ1-1	NA	TRBV10-3	NA	TGTGCCATCAGTGATGACCTGAACACTGAAGCTTTCTTT	CAISDDLNTEAFF
TRBJ2-7	TRBD1	TRBV2	NA	TGTGCCAGCAGTCCTTGGGGGCTGAGGACAGGAAGGGACTACGAGCAGTACTTC	CASSPWGLRTGRDYEQYF
TRBJ1-1	NA	TRBV2	NA	TGTGCCAGCAGACCCGTTAGCAAGGACAAGTGGGCTTTCTTT	CASRPVSKDKWAFF
TRBJ1-5	NA	TRBV28	NA	TGTGCCAGCAGTCAGAGTAGGGGGAATCAGCCCCAGCATTTT	CASSQSRGNQPQHF
TRBJ1-1	NA	TRBV18	NA	TGTGCCAGCTCAACTAGACAAGTTCTGAACACTGAAGCTTTCTTT	CASSTRQVLNTEAFF
TRBJ1-1	NA	TRBV15	once	TGTGCCACCAGCAGAGATGGGGCCAGGGCCAACACTGAAGCTTTCTTT	CATSRDGARANTEAFF
TRBJ2-2	TRBD1	TRBV9	NA	TGTGCCAGCAGCACGAGGACAGGGTACGGCGGGGAGCTGTTTTTT	CASSTRTGYGGELFF
TRBJ2-5	NA	TRBV7-9	NA	TGTGCCAGCAGCTCCCAGTGGACAGAAGAGACCCAGTACTTC	CASSSQWTEETQYF
TRBJ1-4	TRBD1	TRBV24-1	once	TGTGCCACCCCGGGACAGGGCAATGAAAAACTGTTTTTT	CATPGQGNEKLFF
TRBJ1-2	TRBD1	TRBV27	once	TGTGCCAGCAGTCCCAACAGGGGCAACTATGGCTACACCTTC	CASSPNRGNYGYTF
TRBJ1-4	NA	TRBV3-1/TRBV3-2	NA	TGTGCCAGCAGCCCCGGGGGTGAAAAACTGTTTTTT	CASSPGGEKLFF
TRBJ1-6	NA	TRBV14	once	TGTGCCAGCAGCCTCCTCGGGGGTTCACCCCTCCACTTT	CASSLLGGSPLHF
TRBJ1-4	NA	TRBV7-8	NA	TGTGCGACCTCTAGGGGTGAAAAACTGTTTTTT	CATSRGEKLFF
TRBJ2-7	NA	TRBV5-6	NA	TGTGCCAGCAGCTTGGGTCCGTTATCCGAGGTTGGCGAGCAGTACTTC	CASSLGPLSEVGEQYF
TRBJ1-2	TRBD1	TRBV2	once	TGTGCCAGCAGCCAACAGGGGGCGGGCTACACCTTC	CASSQQGAGYTF
TRBJ1-2	TRBD1	TRBV28	NA	TGTGCCAGCAGTTTAACTCACAGGGGTCCTACGTATGGCTACACCTTC	CASSLTHRGPTYGYTF
TRBJ1-5	NA	TRBV28	NA	TGTGCCAGCAGGACATCTTATAGCAATCAGCCCCAGCATTTT	CASRTSYSNQPQHF
TRBJ2-1	NA	TRBV28	NA	TGTGCCAGCAGTTTCAGGACCGACAATGAGCAGTTCTTC	CASSFRTDNEQFF
TRBJ2-7	TRBD2	TRBV7-6	NA	TGTGCCAGCAGCCCAGGGACTAGCGGGACCAGCACCATTTACGAGCAGTACTTC	CASSPGTSGTSTIYEQYF
TRBJ2-7	NA	TRBV21-1	NA	TGTGCCAGCAGCAAACGGGGGACAGGGGGTCGCTCCTACGAGCAGTACTTC	CASSKRGTGGRSYEQYF
TRBJ2-2	TRBD2	TRBV19	NA	TGTGCCAGTAGTATAGCTGCGGGAGGGCGAACCGGGGAGCTGTTTTTT	CASSIAAGGRTGELFF
TRBJ2-7	TRBD2	TRBV30	NA	TGTGCCTGGACTAAGACTAGCTTACCCCCTTACGAGCAGTACTTC	CAWTKTSLPPYEQYF
TRBJ2-3	TRBD2	TRBV5-5	NA	TGTGCCAGCAGCCCTCAAGCGGGGGGGCAAGATACGCAGTATTTT	CASSPQAGGQDTQYF
TRBJ1-1	NA	TRBV5-1	NA	TGCGCCAGCAGCTTACCGGGAGGTGAAGCTTTCTTT	CASSLPGGEAFF
TRBJ2-4	TRBD1	TRBV5-1	NA	TGCGCCAGCAGCTTTGTCACAGGGGGGAGAAACATTCAGTACTTC	CASSFVTGGRNIQYF
TRBJ2-1	NA	TRBV19	NA	TGTGCCAGTACCCTTACCCAGGGGAATGAGCAGTTCTTC	CASTLTQGNEQFF
TRBJ1-2	TRBD1	TRBV7-4	NA	TGTGCCAGCAGCTTAGTCCCCCCCCGGGACAGGCCGAGGAGCTATTGTGGCTACACCTTC	CASSLVPPRDRPRSYCGYTF
TRBJ1-2	NA	TRBV7-2	NA	TGTGCCAGCAGCTTATATGAATCGTTAAAAAACTTCGCCTTC	CASSLYESLKNFAF
TRBJ1-2	TRBD1	TRBV7-9	few	TGTGCCAGCAGCTTGACAGGGGGAGGACTCGGCTACACCTTC	CASSLTGGGLGYTF
TRBJ2-3	TRBD2	TRBV30	once	TGTGCCAGGGGACTAGCGGGAGGCACAGATACGCAGTATTTT	CARGLAGGTDTQYF
TRBJ2-7	NA	TRBV28	NA	TGTGCCAGCAGCGTCGGGACATCATCCTACGAGCAGTACTTC	CASSVGTSSYEQYF
TRBJ2-7	NA	TRBV5-1	NA	TGCGCCAGCAGTAAGAGGTCCTACGAGCAGTACTTC	CASSKRSYEQYF
TRBJ1-1	NA	TRBV29-1	NA	TGCAGCGTTGCAGTGCCCCGGGCAGGAGCTTTCTTT	CSVAVPRAGAFF
TRBJ1-2	NA	TRBV6-2/TRBV6-3	few	TGTGCCAGCAGTTACTCCGGCAGCGTATCCTATGGCTACACCTTC	CASSYSGSVSYGYTF
TRBJ2-1	NA	TRBV11-1	NA	TGTGCCAGCAGCCCCCGACGAGACTCCTACAATGAGCAGTTCTTC	CASSPRRDSYNEQFF
TRBJ1-1	NA	TRBV6-5	NA	TGTGCCAGCCGCCGGAGGGTGGCGGGGACTGAAGCTTTCTTT	CASRRRVAGTEAFF
TRBJ1-5	TRBD1	TRBV27	NA	TGTGCCAGCAGTTCTCGGGACAGGTGGGGGTATCAGCCCCAGCATTTT	CASSSRDRWGYQPQHF
TRBJ2-2	NA	TRBV7-3	once	TGTGCCAGCATGGAGGTTCCGAACACCGGGGAGCTGTTTTTT	CASMEVPNTGELFF
TRBJ1-2	NA	TRBV2	NA	TGTGCCAGCAGCCTCAAAACGGGCTATGGCTACACCTTC	CASSLKTGYGYTF
TRBJ2-7	NA	TRBV19	NA	TGTGCCAGTAGTGGCGGGATCTACGAGCAGTACTTC	CASSGGIYEQYF
TRBJ2-2	NA	TRBV28	NA	TGTGCCAGCAGTTCGGACCTGTCATTCTCGACACACGGGGAGCTGTTTTTT	CASSSDLSFSTHGELFF
TRBJ1-6	TRBD1	TRBV28	NA	TGTGCCAGCACTCTACCAGGGGGCCATAATTCACCCCTCCACTTT	CASTLPGGHNSPLHF
TRBJ1-5	NA	TRBV28	NA	TGTGCCAGCAGCTTGCCGCAGGGAGGGCAGCCCCAGCATTTT	CASSLPQGGQPQHF